This T cell receptor (beta chain) was recorded in a study of blood T cell repertoires in COVID-19. Study information: Acute and convalescent COVID-19 specimens originated in the United States, Italy and Spain.

Germline lookup yields CDR1 MGHRA and CDR2 YSYEKL. V lost 4 bases, J lost 4 bases, and 5 bases stayed unmatched. The CDR3 length is 15 residues. The protocol was immunoSEQ multiplex PCR, while the TCRdb copy is restricted to in-frame clones and leaves out a portion. Here the sample spans about 240,000 clones, around 87% being singletons. The sequenced sample consisted of peripheral blood. This receptor was obtained from a man aged 55 to 70 who had recovered from COVID-19. This chain joins TRBV4-1 and TRBJ1-2; TRBD1 aligns across 11 bases. CDR3: CASSLGQGAAYGYTF. CDR3 nucleotides: TGCGCCAGCAGCCTAGGACAGGGGGCGGCCTATGGCTACACCTTC.